This TCR beta chain was documented in a study of CD8+ T cells in alopecia areata (dated 2018 in TCRdb). About the investigation overall: Treated patients were enrolled in an open-label pilot trial of oral tofacitinib at 5 to 10 mg twice daily for moderate-to-severe alopecia areata. Tofacitinib was given for 6 to 18 months, followed by 6 months of follow-up off drug to assess delayed response and recurrence. High-throughput TCRbeta sequencing was used to examine T cell clonal expansion in alopecia areata in both the C3H/HeJ mouse model and human patients. On the human side, TCRbeta sequencing was run on scalp tissue and on sorted CD4+ and CD8+ peripheral blood T cells from healthy controls and from alopecia areata patients with either patchy or totalis/universalis disease. Biopsies were taken from tofacitinib-treated patients at baseline and at 4 and 24 weeks of treatment, and a later scalp biopsy was taken in several of the tofacitinib-treated patients. Scalp clonality was compared across normal scalp (n=4), patchy alopecia areata scalp (n=8), and alopecia totalis/universalis scalp (n=8). RNA was obtained with the PAXgene miRNA kit for fixed scalp, the miRNeasy kit for PBMCs, and the RNeasy kit for mouse skin. TCRbeta CDR3 regions were amplified by immunoSEQ multiplex PCR with 35 Vbeta forward and 13 Jbeta reverse primers.

The receptor library was made with the immunoSEQ multiplex PCR assay. RNA was extracted from all samples and reverse transcribed into cDNA, which served as template for TCR sequencing. First-strand cDNA was synthesized with SuperScript III using a 2:1 mix of oligo-dT and random hexamers. Amplification bias was assessed with a synthetic immune receptor repertoire, and residual bias was removed computationally. As for the authors' bioinformatics: Raw reads were preprocessed to remove errors, and CDR3 was defined according to IMGT conventions as the region from the conserved cysteine to phenylalanine. To get clonality, Shannon entropy was normalized by log2 of the number of productive unique TCRs and the result was subtracted from 1. Whether scalp clones were CD4 or CD8 was inferred by matching scalp TCRbeta sequences against CD4 and CD8 repertoires sorted from blood. What TCRdb holds here is the immuneACCESS table cut down to in-frame rearrangements. Part of the clones is not present; checked against another copy, under half of the missing clones reflect an unresolved V gene, and the others are unexplained. That table is the source of V, J and clone size, and D and trimming were worked out from the DNA. Present in this sample are roughly 180,000 clones, roughly 63% of which were seen just once. The leading ten clones occupy about 1.7% of the sample.

The time point tag for this specimen amounts to: baseline before oral tofacitinib. From alopecia areata patients, peripheral blood was collected along with lesional scalp punch biopsies. PBMCs were isolated by density centrifugation and stained for CD3, CD4 and CD8, after which CD4+ and CD8+ T cells were sorted on a FACSAria. The V and J ends are trimmed by 3 bases and 4 bases, leaving 6 bases between them. CDR1 and CDR2, per the germline V gene (reference sequence), are LNHNV and YYDKDF. The CDR3, from cysteine to phenylalanine, totals 13 residues. Only CDR3 DNA remains: 39 bases, in frame from the first base. This clone was seen just once. Its antigen remains unidentified. Per-nucleotide qualities are absent, and no much larger clonotype sits a single base away. General study outcomes and caveats: Unlike mouse skin, which is dominated by gammadelta T cells, normal human skin has resident alphabeta T cells that are also sequenced, and this complicates analysis of the scalp TCR repertoire. Shared TCR sequences between patients were less evident than in mice, which may be partly attributable to HLA diversity in the patient population. Compared with normal scalp, lesional scalp, particularly in alopecia totalis/universalis, had higher clonality and more expanded CD8+ clones, which suggests antigenic drive.

The V and J segments used are TRBV15 and TRBJ2-2, with the D gene not clear enough to name. This clonotype was obtained from a human donor with alopecia areata. The sequences come from CD4+ T cells sorted from blood, collected at week 0. The DNA sequence is as follows: TGTGCCACCAGCAGTAGTCTCACCGGGGAGCTGTTTTTT. Translated, it reads CATSSSLTGELFF.